This T cell receptor (beta chain) was documented in a study of T-cell memory formation after mild COVID-19. This clonotype was detected only a few times. This CDR3 region has 13 residues. Germline V gene data show CDR1 as LNHDA and CDR2 as SQIVND (reference sequence). Trimming took off 5 bases at V and 6 bases at J, with 10 bases between the two ends. TCRdb ran MiXCR on the 5' RACE reads and lists one entry per CDR3 protein. The sample holds roughly 550,000 distinct CDR3 sequences, 20% seen once. This sequence was found in an adult woman who had mild COVID-19 (a few samples of this study predate the infection). Cell type and time point are not known. V is TRBV19 and J is TRBJ2-2, with TRBD1 as a possible D gene (5 bases). Sequenced material: PBMCs or a T cell subset sorted from them (not recorded which). The CDR3 sequence is CASSEQAPGELFF. The CDR3 coding sequence is TGTGCCAGTAGTGAACAGGCCCCCGGGGAGCTGTTTTTT.